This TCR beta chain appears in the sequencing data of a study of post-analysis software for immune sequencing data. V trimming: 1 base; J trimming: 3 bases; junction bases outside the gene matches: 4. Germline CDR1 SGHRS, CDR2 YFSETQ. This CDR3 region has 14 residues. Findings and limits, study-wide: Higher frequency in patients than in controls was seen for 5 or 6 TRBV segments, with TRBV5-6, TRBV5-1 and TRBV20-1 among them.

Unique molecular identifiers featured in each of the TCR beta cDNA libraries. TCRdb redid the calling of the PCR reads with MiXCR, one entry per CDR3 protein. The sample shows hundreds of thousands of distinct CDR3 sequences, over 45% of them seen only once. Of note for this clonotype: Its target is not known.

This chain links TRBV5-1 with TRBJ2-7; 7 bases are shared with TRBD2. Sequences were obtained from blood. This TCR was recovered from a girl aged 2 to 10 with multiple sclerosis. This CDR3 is CASSLPSGNYEQYF. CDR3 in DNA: TGCGCCAGCAGCTTGCCTAGCGGCAACTACGAGCAGTACTTC.